The present T cell receptor beta chain was sequenced within a study of T cell responses to AZD1222 COVID-19 vaccine. Study results and limitations: Mapped onto spike, vaccine-associated CD4 TCRs spanned it and were dominant at 160-218 and 743-854. Samples come after the peak T cell response, not at day 14. Vaccination with two AZD1222 doses was followed by a rise in Spike-specific TCR breadth and depth. The donor cohort was predominantly white British with a female majority, and clonal diversity may have been underestimated.

TCRdb keeps only in-frame clones here, not all; method: immunoSEQ multiplex PCR. Altogether some 98,000 clones are present, around nine tenths being singletons, with the ten largest covering approximately 15%. Note on this clone: The antigen is not known.

Specimen: peripheral blood, collected 28 days after the second AZD1222 dose. The TCR was taken from an adult who received the AZD1222 COVID-19 vaccine.

The CDR3, as DNA: TGTGCCAGCAGCCGGGGACAGGCGAGGTCTAATGAAAAACTGTTTTTT. As protein: CASSRGQARSNEKLFF. The chain combines TRBV5-4 with TRBJ1-4; TRBD1 matches 8 bases. Per germline, CDR1 SGHNT and CDR2 YYREEE (reference sequence). V was pared by 4 bases and J by 3 bases, with 8 bases of the junction left unmatched. The CDR3 consists of 16 residues.